This TCR beta chain was sequenced during a study of cytomegalovirus exposure and HLA in healthy donors. Study-level points and caveats: The CMV antigen specificity of a few CMV-associated chains was confirmed through in vitro analysis.

Trimming removed 4 bases at V and 3 bases at J, with 12 bases between. CDR3 length: 14 residues. The germline V gene has CDR1 SGHDN and CDR2 FVKESK. This clone was counted a few times. Its antigen is not identified. The PCR had 60 Vbeta and 13 Jbeta primers. Generated by immunoSEQ multiplex PCR, the TCRdb table keeps only in-frame clones and is missing some. The table shows under 200,000 clones, with about 65% occurring only once. The chain joins TRBV14 to TRBJ1-2; tentative D call: TRBD1 (6 bases). The sample taken for sequencing was PBMCs. The receptor was isolated from a woman in her twenties or thirties in good health and CMV-seronegative. The CDR3 loop reads CASSPNAGDYGYTF. In DNA, the CDR3 is TGTGCCAGCAGCCCGAATGCAGGGGACTATGGCTACACCTTC.